Following are 23 T cell receptor beta chains from one sample sequenced in a study of CD8+ T cells in alopecia areata. RNA was isolated and reverse transcribed to cDNA, the sequencing template. Repertoires were generated with immunoSEQ multiplex PCR, while TCRdb's copy carries only in-frame clones and drops some. Listed for the sample are about 270,000 clones, none seen a single time. Researchers sorted pooled cutaneous lymph node cells on the basis of CD4, CD8alpha, NKG2D, NKG2ACE and other markers. Source material: CD4+ T cells sorted from a lymph node. The receptors were gathered from a C3H/HeJ mouse with alopecia areata. For the strain, the MHC haplotype given is H2-k.

This clone was seen only a few times. Genes here carry mouse names. The read finishes 4 residues shy of the CDR3 end, and the germline J gene is used to complete it. The chain recombines TRBV5 with TRBJ2-3; TRBD2 might be the D (7 bases). The CDR3 extends over 15 amino acids. Trimming cost V 8 bases and J 2 bases, with 17 bases left between them. Germline loops: CDR1 LGHNA, CDR2 YNLKQL (reference sequence). CDR3 sequence: CASAGRGADAETLYF. The sequenced part of the CDR3 DNA is TGTGCCAGCGCGGGGCGGGGGGCTGATGCAGAA.

This clone has a handful of counts. The gene names given are mouse names. The read comes to an end 4 residues before the CDR3 does, leaving the germline J gene to fill in the end. The chain recombines TRBV13-1 with TRBJ2-7; 7 bases line up with TRBD1. V was clipped by 3 bases and J by 0 bases; unmatched bases: 3. The CDR3 length is 14 residues. The germline CDR1 and CDR2 sequences are NSHNY and SYGAGN. This CDR3 reads CASSVTGPSYEQYF. The covered CDR3 bases are TGTGCCAGCAGTGTGACAGGGCCCTCCTAT.

Regarding this clone: The genes are named according to mouse. The missing CDR3 end, 4 residues past where the read stops, is filled in from the germline J gene. This chain links TRBV4 with TRBJ2-3; 7 positions match TRBD1. The CDR3 extends over 13 amino acids. In germline, CDR1 is LGHDT, CDR2 YNNKQL (reference sequence). The CDR3 bases that were read are TGTGCCAGCAGCTACAGGGGGAGAGAA. Encoded protein: CASSYRGRE. The whole CDR3 sequence reads CASSYRGRETLYF.

A remark on this clone: Germline and genes here are mouse. The read finishes 4 residues shy of the CDR3 end, and the germline J gene is used to complete it. Distinct nucleotide sequences in the sample also encode this CDR3. The rearrangement joins TRBV13-1 to TRBJ2-5; D unclear. The CDR3 contains 13 residues. Germline V gives CDR1 NSHNY, CDR2 SYGAGN. The CDR3 DNA, read in part, is TGTGCCAGCAGTGATGAAGGAGGGGAC. Protein: CASSDEGGD. The full CDR3 sequence reads CASSDEGGDTQYF.

There are a few counts of this clone. The germline and genes are mouse ones. The read gets to within 4 residues of the CDR3 end, and the germline J gene fills in the rest. The chain links TRBV19 to TRBJ2-3, with 7 bases that match TRBD2. The CDR3 contains 15 residues. Germline lookup yields CDR1 FNHDT and CDR2 SITEND (reference sequence). The junction had 5 bases not matched to a gene; V was cut back by 4 bases and J by 0 bases. This CDR3 is CASSSTGASAETLYF. Incomplete CDR3 DNA: TGTGCCAGCAGTTCTACTGGGGCTAGTGCAGAA. The complete variable domain, with remaining parts taken from reference TRBV19 and TRBJ2-3, reads GGIITQTPKFLIGQEGQKLTLKCQQNFNHDTMYWYRQDSGKGLRLIYYSITENDLQKGDLSEGYDASREKKSSFSLTVTSAQKNEMAVFLCASSSTGASAETLYFGSGTRLTVL.

Worth noting for this clone: The genes are named according to mouse. The read is 4 residues too short to cover the CDR3 end, so that end is filled in from the germline J gene. The chain joins TRBV31 to TRBJ2-3, with 9 bases fitting TRBD2. The V and J ends lost 3 bases and 0 bases, in that order; junction bases with no gene match: 4. There are 15 residues in the CDR3. Germline assignment: CDR1 GKSSPN and CDR2 SITVG. This CDR3 reads CAWRGLGPSAETLYF. Incomplete CDR3 DNA: TGTGCCTGGAGAGGACTGGGGCCTAGTGCAGAA.

For this clone: These gene names are mouse names. The DNA ends 4 residues before the CDR3 does, and the rest of the CDR3 is filled in from the germline J gene. The J gene is TRBJ2-5, the V gene TRBV17; D may be TRBD2 (7 bases). CDR1 is MNHDT, CDR2 YYDKIL, per germline. The V end lost 3 bases, the J end lost 2 bases, and 12 bases lay between the germline ends. This CDR3 spans 15 amino acids. Incomplete CDR3 DNA: TGTGCTAGCAGTAGGCTTGGGGGGCGCCAAGAC. Encoded protein: CASSRLGGRQD. Given in full, the CDR3 is CASSRLGGRQDTQYF.

There are a few counts of this clone. Genes here carry mouse names. CDR3: CAWRDWGWDAEQFF. The covered CDR3 bases are TGTGCCTGGAGAGACTGGGGGTGGGATGCT. The chain employs TRBV31 and TRBJ2-1, with 9 bases fitting TRBD2. The read is 4 residues too short to cover the CDR3 end, so that end is filled in from the germline J gene. The CDR3 covers 14 residues. Looked up from germline, CDR1 is GKSSPN and CDR2 is SITVG. The V segment lost 3 bases and the J segment 5 bases; nucleotides outside the gene matches: 5. Using reference TRBV31 and TRBJ2-1 for the parts outside the CDR3, the full variable domain is AQTIHQWPVAEIKAVGSPLSLGCTIKGKSSPNLYWYWQATGGTLQQLFYSITVGQVESVVQLNLSASRPKDDQFILSTEKLLLSHSGFYLCAWRDWGWDAEQFFGPGTRLTVL.

A few counts support this clone. The gene symbols are mouse symbols. The DNA ends 4 residues before the CDR3 does, and the rest of the CDR3 is filled in from the germline J gene. The gene calls are TRBV5 and TRBJ2-3; TRBD1 matches at 8 bases. The CDR3 length is 15 residues. Trimming took 0 bases from V and 3 from J; bases not matched to a gene: 2. Germline loops: CDR1 LGHNA, CDR2 YNLKQL (reference sequence). CDR3: CASSQDWDRAETLYF. The part of the CDR3 DNA that was read is TGTGCCAGCAGCCAAGATTGGGACAGGGCAGAA.

Concerning this clone: The gene names given are mouse names. The CDR3 end is not reached by the read, which stops 4 residues before it; the germline J gene fills it in. The rearrangement links TRBV13-1 to TRBJ2-3; tentative D call: TRBD1 (5 bases). CDR1 is NSHNY, CDR2 SYGAGN, per germline. The CDR3 extends over 14 amino acids. The V and J ends lost 0 bases and 1 base respectively, with 6 bases between them. The DNA read from the CDR3 is TGTGCCAGCAGTGATGAACAGGGTGCAGAA. Translating it yields CASSDEQGAE. In full, the CDR3 is CASSDEQGAETLYF.

This clone was found a few times. The gene names here belong to mouse. Sequencing ends 4 residues short of the CDR3 end; the germline J gene provides the rest. The chain links TRBV1 to TRBJ2-5; no clear D. The length of the CDR3 is 13 residues. Trimming left V 3 bases short and J 3 bases short, with 7 bases between. In germline, CDR1 is NSQYPW, CDR2 LRSPGD (reference sequence). The sequenced part of the CDR3 DNA is TGCACCTGCAGTGCTGTAAAACAAGAC. Amino acid sequence: CTCSAVKQD. The complete CDR3 protein is CTCSAVKQDTQYF. Together with reference TRBV1 and TRBJ2-5, the CDR3 gives the full variable domain: VTLLEQNPRWRLVPRGQAVNLRCILKNSQYPWMSWYQQDLQKQLQWLFTLRSPGDKEVKSLPGADYLATRVTDTELRLQVANMSQGRTLYCTCSAVKQDTQYFGPGTRLLVL.

In the case of this clone: Gene names are the mouse ones. The observed sequence ends 3 residues before the CDR3 terminus, with the missing tail filled in from the germline J gene. The V call is TRBV13-3, the J call TRBJ1-6; weak D call: TRBD1 (6 bases). TRBJ1-6 is identified as an open reading frame with a role that is uncertain. V lost 3 bases, J lost 3 bases, and 7 bases lay in between. This CDR3 spans 14 amino acids. Germline assignment: CDR1 NNHDY and CDR2 SYVADS. The sequenced part of the CDR3 DNA is TGTGCCAGCAGTGGGGACAACTATAATTCGCCC. This sequence encodes CASSGDNYNSP. The whole CDR3 region reads CASSGDNYNSPLYF.

In this sample, this clone turned up a few times. Here the gene names and germline are mouse. The read ends 4 residues shy of where the CDR3 ends; the end is completed using the germline J gene. The chain links TRBV13-2 to TRBJ2-5; 7 bases match TRBD2. The CDR3 runs to 14 residues. Germline loops: CDR1 NNHNN, CDR2 SYGAGS (reference sequence). Incomplete CDR3 DNA: TGTGCCAGCGGTGATTGGGGGGAGGCGGAC. Protein: CASGDWGEAD. The whole CDR3 is CASGDWGEADTQYF.

This clone was detected only a few times. Gene and germline names: mouse. Read coverage stops 4 residues before the CDR3 terminus; the germline J gene supplies the remainder. The same CDR3 can be traced to other DNA sequences in this sample. J is TRBJ2-1 and V is TRBV31, with 7 bases matching TRBD2. Germline V gene data show CDR1 as GKSSPN and CDR2 as SITVG. Trimming removed 0 bases from V and 0 bases from J; junction bases left unmatched: 2. The CDR3 is made up of 15 amino acids. CDR3 in amino acids: CAWSLLGVNYAEQFF. The covered CDR3 bases are TGTGCCTGGAGTCTGCTGGGGGTTAACTATGCT.

On this clone: The genes are named according to mouse. The read halts 4 residues ahead of the CDR3 end, with the missing end drawn from the germline J gene. The chain carries TRBV14 and TRBJ2-1; 7 bases agree with TRBD1. CDR1 and CDR2 from the germline V gene are SGHDT and FRDEAV. Trimming took 5 bases from V and 0 from J; bases not matched to a gene: 2. The CDR3 is 14 residues long. The covered CDR3 bases are TGTGCCAGCAGACAGGGGTATAACTATGCT. Its protein is CASRQGYNYA. The full CDR3 reads CASRQGYNYAEQFF.

With respect to this clone: The genes and germline here are from mouse. Coverage ceases 4 residues before the CDR3 finishes, and the germline J gene fills in the end. This rearrangement joins TRBV29 to TRBJ2-1, with D hard to call. The CDR3 is 12 residues long. Germline V lookup: CDR1 MSHET, CDR2 SYDVDS. V was shortened by 5 bases and J by 5 bases, with 7 bases between the two germline ends. The CDR3 sequence: CASSPTDAEQFF. CDR3 bases read: TGTGCTAGCAGTCCCACAGATGCT.

As to this clone: Genes and germline are mouse. The read ends 4 residues shy of where the CDR3 ends; the end is completed using the germline J gene. The gene calls are TRBV31 and TRBJ2-1, with TRBD2 matching 8 bases. Per germline, CDR1 GKSSPN and CDR2 SITVG. The CDR3 has 15 residues. The sequenced part of the CDR3 DNA is TGTGCCTGGAGTCTAGTGGGGGGGGCGCTGGCT. This translates into CAWSLVGGALA. The whole CDR3 is CAWSLVGGALAEQFF.

A few counts support this clone. Mouse gene names and germline throughout. The read is 4 residues too short to cover the CDR3 end, so that end is filled in from the germline J gene. The genes are TRBV13-1 and TRBJ1-2; 7 bases are shared with TRBD1. The CDR3 is 15 residues long. Germline V gives CDR1 NSHNY, CDR2 SYGAGN. Losses at the gene ends were 1 base for V and 0 bases for J; bases not matched to a gene: 3. The CDR3 sequence is CASSDRGGANSDYTF. The sequenced part of the CDR3 DNA is TGTGCCAGCAGTGATAGAGGGGGCGCAAACTCC.

A remark on this clone: The genes are named according to mouse. The read comes to an end 4 residues before the CDR3 does, leaving the germline J gene to fill in the end. The identical CDR3 is also encoded by other nucleotide sequences in the sample. The chain uses TRBV19 and TRBJ2-5; 8 nucleotides line up with TRBD1. This CDR3 has 13 amino acids. Germline loops: CDR1 FNHDT, CDR2 SITEND (reference sequence). The CDR3 DNA, read in part, is TGTGCCAGCAGTCCGGACAGGGAGGAC. Translated: CASSPDRED. In full, the CDR3 reads CASSPDREDTQYF.

The table lists this clone with a few counts. Gene names and germline match the mouse. The CDR3 goes on 4 residues after the read ends, and that part is filled in from the germline J gene. The V gene is TRBV13-1, the J gene TRBJ2-4; 10 bases are shared with TRBD2. Germline V gene sequence: CDR1 NSHNY, CDR2 SYGAGN. The junction had 3 bases not matched to a gene; V was cut back by 5 bases and J by 0 bases. The CDR3 has 15 amino acids. This CDR3 reads CASRGLGTSQNTLYF. Incomplete CDR3 DNA: TGTGCCAGCAGGGGACTGGGGACTAGTCAAAAC.

This clone has more than one count but fewer than ten. Germline and genes: mouse. The missing CDR3 end, 4 residues past where the read stops, is filled in from the germline J gene. Other nucleotide sequences from this sample produce the same CDR3. The chain joins TRBV13-1 to TRBJ2-5; D possibly corresponds to TRBD2 (6 bases). The CDR3 loop spans 14 amino acids. Per germline, CDR1 NSHNY and CDR2 SYGAGN. The V end lost 0 bases, the J end lost 3 bases, and 8 bases lay between the germline ends. The CDR3 bases that were read are TGTGCCAGCAGTGATGCTGGGGCGCAAGAC. It encodes CASSDAGAQD. The complete CDR3 reads CASSDAGAQDTQYF.

This clone was detected only a few times. Mouse gene names apply. The read finishes 3 residues shy of the CDR3 end, and the germline J gene is used to complete it. The chain recombines TRBV5 with TRBJ1-6; 7 bases fit TRBD1. TRBJ1-6 is an open reading frame whose function is uncertain. Germline V gene lookup returns CDR1 LGHNA and CDR2 YNLKQL (reference sequence). Trimming took 4 bases from V and 7 from J; bases not matched to a gene: 4. The CDR3 is made up of 14 amino acids. The covered CDR3 bases are TGTGCCAGCAGCCCCCGGGACAGAAATTCGCCC. It yields the protein CASSPRDRNSP. The whole CDR3 is CASSPRDRNSPLYF.

This clone was seen a handful of times. Germline and genes here are mouse. The CDR3 end falls 3 residues outside the read, so it is completed with the germline J gene. The gene calls are TRBV5 and TRBJ1-6; possibly TRBD1 for D (5 bases). TRBJ1-6 is recorded as an ORF, its role being uncertain. V was trimmed by 1 base and J by 5 bases, leaving 9 bases between them. The germline gives CDR1 LGHNA, CDR2 YNLKQL (reference sequence). The CDR3 has 15 amino acids. The covered CDR3 bases are TGTGCCAGCAGCCAAGGGGGGGGAGATAATTCGCCC. Amino acid sequence: CASSQGGGDNSP. The whole CDR3 sequence is CASSQGGGDNSPLYF.